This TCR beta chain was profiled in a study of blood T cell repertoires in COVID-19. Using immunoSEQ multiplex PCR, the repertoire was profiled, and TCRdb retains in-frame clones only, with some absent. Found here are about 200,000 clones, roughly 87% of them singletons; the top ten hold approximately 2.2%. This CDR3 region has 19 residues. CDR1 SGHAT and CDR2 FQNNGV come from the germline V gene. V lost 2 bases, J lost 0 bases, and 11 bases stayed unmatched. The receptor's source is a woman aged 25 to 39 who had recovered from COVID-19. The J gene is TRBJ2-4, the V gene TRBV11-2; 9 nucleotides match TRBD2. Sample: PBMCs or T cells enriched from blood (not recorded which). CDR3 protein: CASSLSPVLRGGAKNIQYF. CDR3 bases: TGTGCCAGCAGCTTAAGCCCTGTCTTGCGGGGGGGAGCCAAAAACATTCAGTACTTC. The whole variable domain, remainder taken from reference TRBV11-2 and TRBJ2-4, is EAGVAQSPRYKIIEKRQSVAFWCNPISGHATLYWYQQILGQGPKLLIQFQNNGVVDDSQLPKDRFSAERLKGVDSTLKIQPAKLEDSAVYLCASSLSPVLRGGAKNIQYFGAGTRLSVL.